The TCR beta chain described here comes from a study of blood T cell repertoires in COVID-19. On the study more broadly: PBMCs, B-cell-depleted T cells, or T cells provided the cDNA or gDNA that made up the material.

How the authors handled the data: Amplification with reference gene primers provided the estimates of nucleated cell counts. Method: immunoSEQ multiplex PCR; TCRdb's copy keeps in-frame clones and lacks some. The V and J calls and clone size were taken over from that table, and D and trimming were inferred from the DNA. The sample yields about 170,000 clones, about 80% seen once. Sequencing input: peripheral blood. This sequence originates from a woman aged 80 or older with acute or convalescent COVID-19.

CDR3 DNA: TGTGCCAGCAGCCTTTTATTCGGCGCGGGAGATACGCAGTATTTT. Encoded protein: CASSLLFGAGDTQYF. The chain uses TRBV14 and TRBJ2-3; D is perhaps TRBD2 (5 bases). V lost 4 bases, J lost 5 bases, and 16 bases lay in between. Germline CDR1 is SGHDN and CDR2 is FVKESK. This CDR3 contains 15 residues.